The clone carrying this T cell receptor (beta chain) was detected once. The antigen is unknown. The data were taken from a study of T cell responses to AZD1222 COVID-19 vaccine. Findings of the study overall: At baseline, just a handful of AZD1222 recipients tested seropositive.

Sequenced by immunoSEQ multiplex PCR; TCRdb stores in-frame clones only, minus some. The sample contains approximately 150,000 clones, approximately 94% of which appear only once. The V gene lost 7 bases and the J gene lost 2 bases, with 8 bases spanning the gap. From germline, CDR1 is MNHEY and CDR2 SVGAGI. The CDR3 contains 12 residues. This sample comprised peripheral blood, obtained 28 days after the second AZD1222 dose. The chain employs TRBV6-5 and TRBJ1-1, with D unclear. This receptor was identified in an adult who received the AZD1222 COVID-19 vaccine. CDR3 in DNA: TGTGCCAGCAAGCGGCCAAACACTGAAGCTTTCTTT. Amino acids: CASKRPNTEAFF.